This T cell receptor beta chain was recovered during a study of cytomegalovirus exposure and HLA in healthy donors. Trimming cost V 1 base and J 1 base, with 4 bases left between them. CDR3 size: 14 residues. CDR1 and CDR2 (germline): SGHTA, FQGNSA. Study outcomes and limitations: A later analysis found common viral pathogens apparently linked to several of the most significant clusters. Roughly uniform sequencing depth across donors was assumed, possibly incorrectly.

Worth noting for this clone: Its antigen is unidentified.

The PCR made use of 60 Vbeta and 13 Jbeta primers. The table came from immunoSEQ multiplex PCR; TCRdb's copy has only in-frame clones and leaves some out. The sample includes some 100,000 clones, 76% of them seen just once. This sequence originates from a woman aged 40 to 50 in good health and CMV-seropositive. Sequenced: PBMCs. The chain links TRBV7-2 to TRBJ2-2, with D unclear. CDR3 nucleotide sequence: TGTGCCAGCAGCTTAGGAGGGAACACCGGGGAGCTGTTTTTT. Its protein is CASSLGGNTGELFF.